Shown below are 25 T cell receptor beta chains from a single sample sequenced in a study of T cell responses to AZD1222 COVID-19 vaccine. Measured with immunoSEQ multiplex PCR; TCRdb has only the in-frame clones, and not every one. The sample records 85,000 to 120,000 clones, roughly 88% being singletons. Here the sequenced sample was peripheral blood, taken 28 days after the second AZD1222 dose. The receptor source for this set is an adult who received the AZD1222 COVID-19 vaccine.

The chain joins TRBV5-8 to TRBJ1-5, with TRBD1 matching over 7 bases. The CDR3 runs to 17 residues. CDR1 is SGHTS and CDR2 is YDEGEE in the germline V gene. Trimming removed 4 bases from V and 0 bases from J; junction bases left unmatched: 10. The CDR3 reads CASSPETGTDSNQPQHF. The DNA of the CDR3 is TGTGCCAGCAGCCCAGAAACCGGGACAGATAGCAATCAGCCCCAGCATTTT.

The chain combines TRBV5-1 with TRBJ2-1; 9 nucleotides agree with TRBD2. V dropped 0 bases and J dropped 3; count of bases not matched to a gene: 10. Per germline, CDR1 SGHRS and CDR2 YFSETQ. This CDR3 has 18 amino acids. CDR3: CASSLARDSGGSYNEQFF. In DNA form, the CDR3 reads TGCGCCAGCAGCTTGGCACGTGATAGCGGGGGAAGCTACAATGAGCAGTTCTTC.

This clone was counted a few times. J is TRBJ2-7 and V is TRBV7-9; TRBD1 agrees at 7 bases. CDR1 and CDR2 from the germline V gene are SEHNR and FQNEAQ (reference sequence). Trimming removed 5 bases from V and 4 bases from J; junction bases left unmatched: 5. The CDR3 is 13 amino acids. CDR3 region: CASSTGQPYEQYF. The CDR3 coding sequence is TGTGCCAGCAGCACGGGACAGCCTTACGAGCAGTACTTC. Filled out from reference TRBV7-9 and TRBJ2-7, the complete variable domain reads DTGVSQNPRHKITKRGQNVTFRCDPISEHNRLYWYRQTLGQGPEFLTYFQNEAQLEKSRLLSDRFSAERPKGSFSTLEIQRTEQGDSAMYLCASSTGQPYEQYFGPGTRLTVT.

The genes are TRBV15 and TRBJ1-5; D gene unclear. CDR3 length: 16 residues. Germline lookup yields CDR1 LNHNV and CDR2 YYDKDF (reference sequence). V dropped 1 base and J dropped 1 base, with 11 bases sitting between them. CDR3 DNA sequence: TGTGCCACCAGCAGAGTGGCGGGGTCAAGCAATCAGCCCCAGCATTTT. Encoded protein: CATSRVAGSSNQPQHF.

The chain recombines TRBV9 with TRBJ1-6; maybe TRBD1 (5 bases). V was cut by 5 bases and J by 0 bases, with 12 bases left in between. Germline V CDR1 and CDR2: SGDLS, YYNGEE. The CDR3 is made up of 16 amino acids. This CDR3 is CASSGQGSSYNSPLHF. The CDR3 DNA follows: TGTGCCAGCAGTGGCCAGGGCAGCTCCTATAATTCACCCCTCCACTTT.

The chain uses TRBV19 and TRBJ1-5, with TRBD1 matching 8 bases. The trim removed 4 bases at V and 5 bases at J, leaving 4 bases unmatched. CDR1 is LNHDA, CDR2 SQIVND, per germline (reference sequence). The CDR3 is 14 residues long. CDR3 in DNA: TGTGCCAGTAGTACCGCAGGGGGCCATCAGCCCCAGCATTTT. This sequence encodes CASSTAGGHQPQHF.

The chain has TRBV5-1 and TRBJ2-2; D is ambiguous. Trimming pared 4 bases from V and 0 bases from J, leaving 10 bases between. The germline gives CDR1 SGHRS, CDR2 YFSETQ. The CDR3 covers 15 residues. CDR3 in amino acids: CASSRSSSNTGELFF. The CDR3 DNA sequence: TGCGCCAGCAGCCGCAGCAGTTCGAACACCGGGGAGCTGTTTTTT.

The chain carries TRBV30 and TRBJ2-7; TRBD2 matches at 8 bases. The ends lost 4 bases at V and 2 bases at J; junction bases unmatched: 4. The germline gives CDR1 GTSNPN, CDR2 SVGIG (reference sequence). CDR3 length equals 13 residues. For the CDR3, the DNA is TGTGCCTGGACCCACGGGGGGGCCTACGAGCAGTACTTC. Translation: CAWTHGGAYEQYF.

V gene TRBV9 combines with J gene TRBJ1-6; D is undetermined. Deletions cut 0 bases from V and 7 bases from J, with 2 bases between. The CDR3 loop spans 12 amino acids. Germline values: CDR1 SGDLS, CDR2 YYNGEE. In DNA, the CDR3 is TGTGCCAGCAGCGTAGAGAATTCACCCCTCCACTTT. Translating it yields CASSVENSPLHF.

This clone appeared a single time. The chain carries TRBV6-2 or TRBV6-3 and TRBJ1-1; D is ambiguous. This CDR3 contains 13 residues. From germline, CDR1 is MNHEY and CDR2 SVGEGT. Deletions cut 5 bases from V and 1 base from J, with 8 bases between. CDR3 in amino acids: CASSRSGNTEAFF. CDR3 nucleotide sequence: TGTGCCAGCAGTAGATCGGGGAACACTGAAGCTTTCTTT.

There are a few counts of this clone. The chain joins TRBV4-1 to TRBJ2-1; 9 nucleotides line up with TRBD1. This CDR3 is built from 15 residues. Germline lookup yields CDR1 MGHRA and CDR2 YSYEKL. This CDR3 reads CPRRPQGAIYNEQFF. CDR3 bases: TGCCCCCGCCGCCCACAGGGGGCAATCTACAATGAGCAGTTCTTC.

V usage is TRBV9 and J usage is TRBJ1-6; D unresolved. Germline CDR1 reads SGDLS; CDR2 reads YYNGEE. The germline V and J ends were trimmed by 0 bases and 7 bases, with 5 bases remaining between them. This CDR3 is 13 amino acids long. The CDR3 region has the DNA TGTGCCAGCAGCGTAGGGCGAAATTCACCCCTCCACTTT. The encoded protein is CASSVGRNSPLHF.

This clone is classed as medium-sized (0.01 to 0.1%). This chain connects TRBV6-2 or TRBV6-3 to TRBJ2-2, with 8 positions matching TRBD2. The germline CDR1 and CDR2 sequences are MNHEY and SVGEGT. Trimming at V came to 2 bases and at J to 5 bases, leaving 10 bases not matched to a gene. The CDR3 is 17 amino acids. CDR3 nucleotides: TGTGCCAGCAGTTACGGGTCGGGTCTAGCGGGTACCGGGGAGCTGTTTTTT. Encoded protein: CASSYGSGLAGTGELFF.

The J gene is TRBJ1-1, the V gene TRBV18; 8 bases are a match to TRBD1. V lost 6 bases, J lost 1 base, and 7 bases stayed unmatched. Germline CDR1 is KGHSH and CDR2 is LQKENI. The CDR3 length is 15 residues. CDR3 sequence (DNA): TGTGCCAGCTCGCCTGGACAGGGAAGGAACACTGAAGCTTTCTTT. Translated: CASSPGQGRNTEAFF.

This clone appeared many times. The chain is built from TRBV7-3 and TRBJ1-1; D is unresolved. Trimming took off 5 bases at V and 0 bases at J, with 7 bases between the two ends. CDR1 and CDR2 (germline): SGHTA, FQGTGA. CDR3 length: 13 amino acids. The CDR3 bases are TGTGCCAGCAGCACCGGGGTGAACACTGAAGCTTTCTTT. It encodes CASSTGVNTEAFF.

As concerns this clone: One end of the junction does not line up with germline, which may come from a read error. V and J are TRBV6-2 or TRBV6-3 and TRBJ2-2; no clear D gene. CDR1 and CDR2 from the germline V gene are MNHEY and SVGEGT. The CDR3 loop spans 12 amino acids. The CDR3 sequence: CATSLGTGELFF. The CDR3 coding sequence is TGTGCCACCAGTCTTGGCACCGGGGAGCTGTTTTTT.

The chain employs TRBV2 and TRBJ1-5, with a weak D call TRBD1 (6 bases). V was clipped by 5 bases and J by 6 bases, with 17 bases between them. Germline V gene sequence: CDR1 SNHLY, CDR2 FYNNEI. CDR3 length: 15 amino acids. Here the CDR3 DNA reads TGTGCCAGCAGTCTACCCGGACAGTTCAGTCAGCCCCAGCATTTT. It yields the protein CASSLPGQFSQPQHF. Looking up the rest from reference TRBV2 and TRBJ1-5 gives the full variable domain: EPEVTQTPSHQVTQMGQEVILRCVPISNHLYFYWYRQILGQKVEFLVSFYNNEISEKSEIFDDQFSVERPDGSNFTLKIRSTKLEDSAMYFCASSLPGQFSQPQHFGDGTRLSIL.

The chain has TRBV5-4 and TRBJ2-5; D perhaps matches TRBD2 (6 bases). CDR3 length equals 17 residues. Trimming took 4 bases from V and 4 from J, leaving 23 bases between them. Germline lookup yields CDR1 SGHNT and CDR2 YYREEE (reference sequence). The DNA for the CDR3 is TGTGCCAGCAGCCGGGGGTGGGATAACAAGGGACCAGAGACCCAGTACTTC. This translates into CASSRGWDNKGPETQYF.

V usage is TRBV10-2 and J usage is TRBJ2-2; D gene uncertain. Trimming pared 4 bases from V and 8 bases from J, leaving 8 bases between. The CDR3 runs 12 residues. Germline V gives CDR1 WSHSY, CDR2 SAAADI. This chain's CDR3 is CASSVIQGELFF. The CDR3 coding sequence is TGCGCCAGCAGTGTGATACAGGGGGAGCTGTTTTTT.

This clone was found a few times. The chain couples TRBV6-5 to TRBJ2-1, with D perhaps matching TRBD1 (5 bases). Germline assignment: CDR1 MNHEY and CDR2 SVGAGI. The CDR3 covers 13 residues. The V end lost 8 bases, the J end lost 0 bases, and 8 bases lay between the germline ends. This chain's CDR3 is CASGAFSYNEQFF. The CDR3 bases are TGTGCCAGCGGGGCGTTCTCCTACAATGAGCAGTTCTTC.

The J gene is TRBJ1-4, the V gene TRBV27; the D is unclear. Deletions cut 6 bases from V and 3 bases from J, with 11 bases between. Germline V gene data show CDR1 as MNHEY and CDR2 as SMNVEV (reference sequence). This CDR3 is built from 14 residues. CDR3 bases: TGTGCCAGCAGGCGCGGGGTAGCTAATGAAAAACTGTTTTTT. Its translation: CASRRGVANEKLFF.

This chain links TRBV6-2 or TRBV6-3 with TRBJ1-6, with 7 bases matching TRBD1. Germline CDR1 and CDR2: MNHEY and SVGEGT. The junction had 17 bases not matched to a gene; V was cut back by 0 bases and J by 9 bases. CDR3 length: 19 residues. In DNA form, the CDR3 reads TGTGCCAGCAGTTACTCGCCAGGGACAGCGCCGAGCGTAATTTCACCCCTCCACTTT. Translated: CASSYSPGTAPSVISPLHF.

The CDR3 reads CASSQGPPNGNQPQHF. In DNA form, the CDR3 reads TGTGCCAGCTCACAGGGACCTCCAAATGGCAATCAGCCCCAGCATTTT. The chain has TRBV18 and TRBJ1-5; a weak D match, TRBD1 (5 bases). V was trimmed by 4 bases and J by 2 bases, leaving 15 bases between them. The V gene's germline CDR1 is KGHSH and CDR2 LQKENI. The CDR3 consists of 16 residues.

The V and J genes are TRBV2 and TRBJ1-6; the D is unclear. There are 13 residues in the CDR3. V was trimmed by 3 bases and J by 9 bases, leaving 9 bases between them. The germline CDR1 and CDR2 sequences are SNHLY and FYNNEI. CDR3 amino acids: CASSESRSSPLHF. CDR3 in DNA: TGTGCCAGCAGTGAGTCTCGTTCTTCACCCCTCCACTTT.

The chain joins TRBV12-3 or TRBV12-4 to TRBJ2-2, with D tentatively TRBD1 (5 bases). CDR3 length: 12 amino acids. V lost 6 bases and J 13 bases, leaving 15 bases between the germline ends. In DNA, the CDR3 is TGTGCCAGCAGCCTGGGAAGGGGTGTGCTGTTTTTT. This gives the protein CASSLGRGVLFF.